The rows below give T cell receptor beta chains drawn from one sample of a study of T cell responses to AZD1222 COVID-19 vaccine. Only in-frame clones appear in the TCRdb table, and some are missing; sequencing was by immunoSEQ multiplex PCR. The sample has 120,000 or so clones, more than 75% seen once. The sample consisted of peripheral blood, taken on day 0 of AZD1222 vaccination. These receptor sequences come from an adult in good health. The CDR3 runs from the conserved cysteine through the conserved F or W. A D gene is named only where the DNA matches it firmly. Only some rows state a clone size, as once, few, many or a class for expanded clones.

v_gene	d_gene	j_gene	abundance	CDR3aa	CDR3nt
TRBV19	TRBD1	TRBJ1-5	.	CASSSLGQGIEQPQHF	TGTGCCAGTAGTTCCTTGGGACAGGGGATCGAGCAGCCCCAGCATTTT
TRBV5-5	.	TRBJ2-7	.	CASSLFSGAGEQYF	TGTGCCAGCAGCTTGTTTTCGGGGGCCGGGGAACAGTACTTC
TRBV2	.	TRBJ2-1	.	CASGLDTYNEQFF	TGTGCCAGTGGCTTGGATACATACAATGAGCAGTTCTTC
TRBV28	TRBD2	TRBJ2-1	.	CASSLWGVGTSGSTRGNEQFF	TGTGCCAGCAGTTTATGGGGTGTCGGGACTAGCGGGAGTACGCGGGGGAATGAGCAGTTCTTC
TRBV7-6	TRBD2	TRBJ2-7	.	CASSLSASGEPYEQYF	TGTGCCAGCAGCTTATCGGCTAGCGGGGAACCCTACGAGCAGTACTTC
TRBV2	.	TRBJ2-1	.	CATARELEAEQFF	TGTGCCACAGCACGGGAATTAGAGGCTGAGCAGTTCTTC
TRBV4-3	TRBD2	TRBJ2-3	.	CASSRDGLAGGTDTQYF	TGCGCCAGCAGCCGGGACGGACTAGCGGGTGGCACAGATACGCAGTATTTT
TRBV11-2	.	TRBJ2-1	once	CASSFTGAAYNEQFF	TGTGCCAGCAGCTTCACCGGAGCCGCCTACAATGAGCAGTTCTTC
TRBV11-2	.	TRBJ2-7	few	CASSLSRRGATYEQYF	TGTGCCAGCAGCTTAAGTCGGCGGGGCGCGACCTACGAGCAGTACTTC
TRBV5-5	.	TRBJ1-3	.	CASSLEPTSGNTIYF	TGTGCCAGCAGCTTGGAACCGACCTCTGGAAACACCATATATTTT
TRBV15	.	TRBJ2-3	.	CATSRGQHLFGGNTQYF	TGTGCCACCAGCAGGGGGCAACACTTATTTGGGGGCAATACGCAGTATTTT
TRBV9	.	TRBJ1-1	.	CASSAQERAEAFF	TGTGCCAGCAGCGCACAGGAGAGGGCTGAAGCTTTCTTT
TRBV2	.	TRBJ1-1	few	CASGERGNTEAFF	TGTGCCAGCGGGGAAAGGGGGAACACTGAAGCTTTCTTT
TRBV13	TRBD2	TRBJ2-3	.	CASSLNGGATDTQYF	TGTGCCAGCAGCTTAAACGGGGGGGCGACAGATACGCAGTATTTT
TRBV3-1/TRBV3-2	TRBD1	TRBJ1-2	.	CASSLGTGVTYGYTF	TGTGCCAGCAGCCTCGGGACAGGGGTGACCTATGGCTACACCTTC
TRBV4-3	.	TRBJ1-6	.	CARSQAGGGSSYNSPLHF	TGCGCCCGCAGCCAAGCGGGGGGGGGCAGCTCCTATAATTCACCCCTCCACTTT
TRBV11-2	TRBD1	TRBJ1-2	.	CASRYPRGQGANYGYTF	TGTGCCAGCCGCTACCCTCGGGGACAGGGGGCGAACTATGGCTACACCTTC
TRBV29-1	.	TRBJ2-1	.	CSGTGTGNEQFF	TGCAGCGGGACCGGGACTGGGAATGAGCAGTTCTTC
TRBV30	TRBD2	TRBJ2-2	.	CAWSPVSGRTGELFF	TGTGCCTGGAGTCCGGTTAGCGGGAGAACCGGGGAGCTGTTTTTT
TRBV28	.	TRBJ1-1	.	CASSNVNMNTEAFF	TGTGCCAGCAGTAATGTGAATATGAACACTGAAGCTTTCTTT
TRBV5-4	.	TRBJ1-2	once	CASSSQGILNGYTF	TGTGCCAGCAGCTCGCAGGGGATCCTCAATGGCTACACCTTC
TRBV5-6	.	TRBJ1-4	.	CASSLVLENEKLFF	TGTGCCAGCAGCTTGGTGTTAGAGAATGAAAAACTGTTTTTT
TRBV12-3/TRBV12-4	.	TRBJ1-2	.	CASRTGSNYGYTF	TGTGCCAGCAGGACAGGTTCTAACTATGGCTACACCTTC
TRBV3-1/TRBV3-2	.	TRBJ1-4	.	CASSQVWGRATNEKLFF	TGTGCCAGCAGCCAAGTCTGGGGGCGCGCAACTAATGAAAAACTGTTTTTT
TRBV7-9	TRBD2	TRBJ2-7	once	CASSFGTSVSEQYF	TGTGCCAGCAGTTTTGGGACTAGTGTTTCCGAGCAGTACTTC
TRBV5-1	.	TRBJ1-1	.	CASSLNLKNTEAFF	TGCGCCAGCAGCTTGAATCTTAAGAACACTGAAGCTTTCTTT
TRBV7-2	.	TRBJ1-5	.	CASSFGWQPQHF	TGTGCCAGCAGCTTTGGTTGGCAGCCCCAGCATTTT
TRBV19	.	TRBJ1-2	.	CASSGEGRYGYTF	TGTGCCAGTAGTGGGGAGGGACGTTATGGCTACACCTTC
TRBV10-3	TRBD1	TRBJ2-7	.	CAIKGQGMYEQYF	TGTGCCATCAAGGGACAGGGGATGTACGAGCAGTACTTC
TRBV5-1	.	TRBJ2-7	few	CATGVSSYEQYF	TGCGCCACAGGGGTGAGCTCCTACGAGCAGTACTTC
TRBV9	.	TRBJ1-5	once	CASSVGINQPQHF	TGTGCCAGCAGCGTAGGTATCAATCAGCCCCAGCATTTT
TRBV6-5	TRBD1	TRBJ1-5	.	CAVIEQGGNNQPQHF	TGTGCCGTAATAGAACAGGGGGGAAACAATCAGCCCCAGCATTTT
TRBV5-3	.	TRBJ1-2	.	CARTTPTVCGYTF	TGTGCCAGAACCACCCCGACAGTCTGTGGCTACACCTTC
TRBV15	TRBD2	TRBJ2-5	.	CATSRDASGGARETQYF	TGTGCCACCAGCAGAGATGCGAGCGGGGGGGCCCGGGAGACCCAGTACTTC
TRBV5-4	.	TRBJ2-6	.	CASSSTSGANVLTF	TGTGCCAGCAGCAGCACGTCTGGGGCCAACGTCCTGACTTTC
TRBV10-3	TRBD1	TRBJ1-2	.	CAIRGQGALGYTF	TGTGCCATCAGAGGACAGGGGGCGCTTGGCTACACCTTC
TRBV11-2	.	TRBJ2-2	once	CASSLTGVTNTGELFF	TGTGCCAGCAGCTTAACCGGCGTCACAAACACCGGGGAGCTGTTTTTT
TRBV27	TRBD1	TRBJ2-3	.	CASSLASTGIPTDTQYF	TGTGCCAGCAGCTTAGCCTCGACAGGGATTCCCACAGATACGCAGTATTTT
TRBV28	TRBD1	TRBJ2-1	.	CASSSGTGNRNEQFF	TGTGCCAGCAGCAGCGGGACAGGGAATAGAAATGAGCAGTTCTTC
TRBV3-1/TRBV3-2	TRBD1	TRBJ1-4	.	CASSHRGANEKLFF	TGTGCCAGCAGCCACAGGGGGGCTAATGAAAAACTGTTTTTT
TRBV5-1	TRBD1	TRBJ1-4	.	CASSWGQGALANEKLFF	TGCGCCAGCAGCTGGGGACAGGGGGCGCTTGCTAATGAAAAACTGTTTTTT
TRBV5-6	.	TRBJ1-2	.	CASSPGQGFGGYTF	TGTGCCAGCAGCCCGGGTCAGGGCTTCGGGGGCTACACCTTC
TRBV5-1	.	TRBJ1-1	once	CASSLVGTAEAFF	TGCGCCAGCAGCCTCGTGGGGACGGCTGAAGCTTTCTTT